Listed below are T cell receptor beta chains from one sample, sequenced in a study of blood T cell repertoires in COVID-19. Libraries were prepared by immunoSEQ multiplex PCR; TCRdb keeps only in-frame clonotypes and omits some of them. The sample shows about 74,000 clones, over 70% of them seen only once. The sequencing sample was made of peripheral blood. Receptors were obtained from a human donor in a cohort sampled during active COVID-19. CDR3s leave out the opening cysteine and the closing phenylalanine or tryptophan. Each record gives: clone size, J gene, D gene, V gene, CDR3 protein. The D gene is left open where the match is weak. The size field is filled for only some rows; it gives once, few, many or a size class.

>once|TRBJ1-2|TRBD1|TRBV4-3
ASSQETQGNRYYGYT
>NA|TRBJ2-7|TRBD1|TRBV6-5
ASRRDRGSYEQY
>NA|TRBJ2-7|NA|TRBV6-6
ASSYFVGYEQY
>NA|TRBJ1-2|NA|TRBV11-3
ASSPAGGYGYT
>NA|TRBJ1-4|TRBD1|TRBV30
AWNLGQGAREKLF
>few|TRBJ1-6|NA|TRBV28
ASSFGLNNSPLH
>once|TRBJ1-3|TRBD1|TRBV2
ASSEFGTGAPHSGNTIY
>NA|TRBJ1-2|TRBD1|TRBV6-5
ATRDRFYGYT
>NA|TRBJ1-4|NA|TRBV7-2
ASSFAGANEKLF
>NA|TRBJ2-3|TRBD2|TRBV27
ASSLAPSGATQY
>NA|TRBJ2-2|NA|TRBV15
ATSRRTVNTGELF
>NA|TRBJ2-5|NA|TRBV7-2
ASSHRGGVETQY
>once|TRBJ1-6|TRBD1|TRBV19
ASSMIGQGGSPLH
>NA|TRBJ2-7|TRBD2|TRBV27
ASSSSRGGDYEQY
>NA|TRBJ2-4|NA|TRBV19
ASSIREGGKNIQY
>few|TRBJ1-3|NA|TRBV5-4
ASSLRETGNTIY
>few|TRBJ1-1|TRBD1|TRBV19
ASSNTGGTEAF
>NA|TRBJ1-2|NA|TRBV18
ASSPSGEADYGYT
>NA|TRBJ1-1|TRBD1|TRBV11-1
ASSPKEARTGGEAF
>NA|TRBJ1-5|TRBD1|TRBV7-2
ASSLVSRGRNQPQH
>NA|TRBJ2-3|TRBD1|TRBV9
ASSVFGQADTQY
>NA|TRBJ2-7|NA|TRBV11-2
ASSPLDAAYEQY
>NA|TRBJ2-3|NA|TRBV29-1
SVVPAEYTDTQY
>NA|TRBJ1-4|NA|TRBV11-2
ASSLGAGTNEKLF
>NA|TRBJ1-4|NA|TRBV4-1
ASSQDRNRATNEKLF
>NA|TRBJ1-5|NA|TRBV5-5
ASSFGGAGNQPQH
>NA|TRBJ1-1|TRBD1|TRBV24-1
ATSRTGFEAF
>NA|TRBJ1-1|NA|TRBV2
ASSVLTGGTEAF
>NA|TRBJ2-2|TRBD2|TRBV6-6
ASSSSGGGTGELF
>NA|TRBJ1-2|TRBD1|TRBV2
ASSYDRGEGRGYT
>NA|TRBJ2-1|TRBD1|TRBV24-1
ATSDADRDEQF
>NA|TRBJ2-7|TRBD1|TRBV19
ASSTQGQGGSYEQY
>NA|TRBJ1-3|NA|TRBV7-9
ASSLVHVRDRPSGNTIY
>NA|TRBJ1-3|NA|TRBV3-1/TRBV3-2
ASKLPGGLAGNTIY
>NA|TRBJ1-2|TRBD1|TRBV19
ASSFMGQKLNYGYT
>few|TRBJ2-1|TRBD2|TRBV24-1
ATSDLSGGSYNEQF
>NA|TRBJ1-2|NA|TRBV10-1
ASLPDQQLNYGYT
>NA|TRBJ1-2|TRBD1|TRBV29-1
SVEVGLTGGPSGYT
>NA|TRBJ2-5|NA|TRBV7-2
ASSSHREETQY
>NA|TRBJ1-5|NA|TRBV24-1
ATSGGGLPQH
>NA|TRBJ2-1|TRBD2|TRBV7-2
ASSSAGLAGVGEQF